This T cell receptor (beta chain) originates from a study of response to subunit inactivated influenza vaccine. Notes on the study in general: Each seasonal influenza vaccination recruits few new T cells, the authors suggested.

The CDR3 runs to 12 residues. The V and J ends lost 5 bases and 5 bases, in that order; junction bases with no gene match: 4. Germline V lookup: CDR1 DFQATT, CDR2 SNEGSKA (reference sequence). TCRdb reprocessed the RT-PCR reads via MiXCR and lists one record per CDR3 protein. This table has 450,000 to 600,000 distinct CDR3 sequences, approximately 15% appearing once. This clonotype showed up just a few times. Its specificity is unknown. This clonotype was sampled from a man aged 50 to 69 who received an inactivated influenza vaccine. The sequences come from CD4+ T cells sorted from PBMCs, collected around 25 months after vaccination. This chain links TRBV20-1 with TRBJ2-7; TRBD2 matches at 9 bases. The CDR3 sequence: CSALGLADEQYF. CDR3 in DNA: TGCAGTGCTCTGGGACTAGCAGACGAGCAGTACTTC.